The 32 T cell receptor beta chains below come from one sample, sequenced in a study of somatic mutations in cytotoxic T cells in rheumatoid arthritis. Produced via immunoSEQ multiplex PCR; TCRdb's table is partial and in-frame only. Of 16,000 or so clones listed, 60% to 80% are singletons. Sequenced sample: CD8+ T cells sorted from blood. The source of these receptors is an adult with rheumatoid arthritis.

V is TRBV18 and J is TRBJ1-4; D not certain. Trimming cost V 1 base and J 6 bases, with 9 bases left between them. CDR1 KGHSH and CDR2 LQKENI come from the germline V gene. The CDR3 loop spans 14 amino acids. The CDR3 DNA follows: TGTGCCAGCTCACCACGTGGAATCGATGAAAAACTGTTTTTT. Translation gives CASSPRGIDEKLFF.

CDR3 in amino acids: CASSSRDRYNEQFF. The CDR3 DNA is TGTGCCAGCAGCTCCCGGGACAGGTACAATGAGCAGTTCTTC. V is TRBV11-3 and J is TRBJ2-1; TRBD1 matches at 8 bases. This CDR3 region has 14 residues. Germline loops: CDR1 SGHNT, CDR2 YENEEA. V lost 4 bases to trimming and J lost 4 bases; unmatched junction nucleotides: 3.

The rearrangement joins TRBV7-9 to TRBJ2-7, with D perhaps given as TRBD1 or TRBD2 (5 bases each). The CDR3 sequence is 13 residues long. V shed 8 bases and J shed 1 base, with 12 bases lying between them. Germline V gene data show CDR1 as SEHNR and CDR2 as FQNEAQ (reference sequence). The chain's CDR3 is CASGDGPSYEQYF. CDR3 coding DNA: TGTGCCAGCGGGGACGGACCTTCCTACGAGCAGTACTTC.

The CDR3 DNA reads TGTGCCAGCAGCCAAGGTGGGAGCGGGAGGGCACCTTCCTACGAGCAGTACTTC. Translating it yields CASSQGGSGRAPSYEQYF. The chain has TRBV14 and TRBJ2-7, with 10 bases identical to TRBD2. This CDR3 is 18 amino acids long. Germline lookup yields CDR1 SGHDN and CDR2 FVKESK. V trimming: 1 base; J trimming: 1 base; junction bases outside the gene matches: 10.

The chain links TRBV28 to TRBJ2-7; D not certain. This CDR3 is built from 14 residues. Germline V lookup: CDR1 MDHEN, CDR2 SYDVKM. Trimming cost V 7 bases and J 0 bases, with 13 bases left between them. Here the CDR3 reads CASTPPRLSYEQYF. CDR3 nucleotide sequence: TGTGCCAGCACCCCGCCCAGGCTCTCCTACGAGCAGTACTTC. Using reference TRBV28 and TRBJ2-7 for the parts outside the CDR3, the full variable domain is DVKVTQSSRYLVKRTGEKVFLECVQDMDHENMFWYRQDPGLGLRLIYFSYDVKMKEKGDIPEGYSVSREKKERFSLILESASTNQTSMYLCASTPPRLSYEQYFGPGTRLTVT.

The chain couples TRBV7-9 to TRBJ2-1, with 12 positions matching TRBD2. There are 18 residues in the CDR3. CDR1 is SEHNR and CDR2 is FQNEAQ in the germline V gene (reference sequence). The J segment lost 3 bases and the V segment lost 7 bases, leaving 13 bases of the junction unmatched. The CDR3 is CASTVRLAGDGYYNEQFF. The CDR3 nucleotides are TGTGCCAGCACCGTCAGACTAGCGGGAGACGGCTACTACAATGAGCAGTTCTTC.

Notes on this clone: A read error may produce the germline difference seen at one junction end. The gene calls are TRBV7-6 and TRBJ2-7; D might be TRBD1 or TRBD2, each matching 5 bases. Per germline, CDR1 SGHVS and CDR2 FNYEAQ. The CDR3 totals 13 residues. CDR3 region: CASSQRTGREQYF. The DNA of the CDR3 is TGCGCCAGCAGCCAAAGGACGGGGCGGGAGCAGTACTTC.

V is TRBV7-2 and J is TRBJ1-5; D is unresolved. Trimming shortened V by 1 base and J by 6 bases, and 7 bases separated the two germline ends. Germline loops: CDR1 SGHTA, CDR2 FQGNSA. This CDR3 has 13 amino acids. The CDR3 DNA follows: TGTGCCAGCAGCTTAGATTTGGGTCAGCCCCAGCATTTT. This gives the protein CASSLDLGQPQHF.

The chain uses TRBV10-2 and TRBJ2-1; 10 nucleotides match TRBD2. Germline trimming cut 3 bases from V and 5 bases from J; bases unmatched to any gene: 10. CDR1 WSHSY and CDR2 SAAADI come from the germline V gene. The CDR3 is made up of 17 amino acids. The CDR3 nucleotides read TGCGCCAGCAGTGATCTAGCGGGAGACCCCACGGACAATGAGCAGTTCTTC. This translates into CASSDLAGDPTDNEQFF.

This chain links TRBV7-9 with TRBJ2-2; 12 bases fit TRBD2. The ends lost 4 bases at V and 0 bases at J; junction bases unmatched: 3. The CDR3 has 17 residues. Germline V gene data show CDR1 as SEHNR and CDR2 as FQNEAQ (reference sequence). CDR3: CASSWTSGIPNTGELFF. The CDR3, as DNA: TGTGCCAGCAGCTGGACTAGCGGGATACCGAACACCGGGGAGCTGTTTTTT.

The chain has TRBV30 and TRBJ1-6, with D perhaps TRBD1 (6 bases). The germline CDR1 and CDR2 sequences are GTSNPN and SVGIG (reference sequence). V lost 3 bases and J lost 6, with 18 bases in between. This CDR3 comprises 16 residues. The CDR3 region has the DNA TGTGCCTGGAGCGCTACGCGGACAGAATCTAATTCACCCCTCCACTTT. Protein sequence: CAWSATRTESNSPLHF.

The gene calls are TRBV19 and TRBJ1-1; D remains ambiguous. V was shortened by 4 bases and J by 0 bases, with 12 bases between the two germline ends. Germline V gives CDR1 LNHDA, CDR2 SQIVND (reference sequence). The CDR3 has 15 amino acids. This CDR3 reads CASSRSATLNTEAFF. The CDR3 nucleotides are TGTGCCAGTAGTAGATCCGCGACATTGAACACTGAAGCTTTCTTT.

The chain employs TRBV30 and TRBJ1-2; D gene ambiguous. The CDR3 covers 15 residues. The germline V and J ends were trimmed by 0 bases and 4 bases, with 15 bases remaining between them. Germline CDR1 is GTSNPN and CDR2 is SVGIG (reference sequence). In DNA form, the CDR3 reads TGTGCCTGGAGTGTACTTGAACTGACGGGCTATGGCTACACCTTC. Encoded protein: CAWSVLELTGYGYTF.

The V gene is TRBV30, the J gene TRBJ1-2, with D tentatively TRBD1 (5 bases). Germline V gives CDR1 GTSNPN, CDR2 SVGIG (reference sequence). With 5 bases removed from V and 3 bases from J, the gap between germline ends came to 19 bases. This CDR3 comprises 15 residues. The CDR3 here is CAWGSWKGTHYGYTF. Written as DNA, the CDR3 is TGTGCCTGGGGTTCCTGGAAGGGGACTCACTATGGCTACACCTTC.

The chain recombines TRBV19 with TRBJ1-5, with D tentatively TRBD1 (5 bases). Germline CDR1 reads LNHDA; CDR2 reads SQIVND (reference sequence). V was shortened by 6 bases and J by 4 bases, with 10 bases between the two germline ends. The CDR3 runs to 13 residues. CDR3 sequence: CASSLTENQPQHF. The CDR3 bases are TGTGCCAGTAGCCTGACAGAGAATCAGCCCCAGCATTTT. Together with reference TRBV19 and TRBJ1-5, the CDR3 gives the full variable domain: DGGITQSPKYLFRKEGQNVTLSCEQNLNHDAMYWYRQDPGQGLRLIYYSQIVNDFQKGDIAEGYSVSREKKESFPLTVTSAQKNPTAFYLCASSLTENQPQHFGDGTRLSIL.

The chain combines TRBV4-3 with TRBJ1-1; possibly TRBD1 for D (5 bases). CDR1 is LGHNA, CDR2 YSLEER, per germline. Trimming took 0 bases from V and 3 from J, leaving 11 bases between them. CDR3 length: 15 residues. The DNA of the CDR3 is TGCGCCAGCAGCCAAGATGGGGGACGGGACACTGAAGCTTTCTTT. Its protein is CASSQDGGRDTEAFF.

The chain recombines TRBV29-1 with TRBJ2-1, with unresolved D. Per the germline V gene, CDR1 is SQVTM and CDR2 is ANQGSEA. Trimming pared 2 bases from V and 4 bases from J, leaving 9 bases between. CDR3 size: 13 residues. CDR3 DNA sequence: TGCAGCGTTGAATCCCCCAGGTACAATGAGCAGTTCTTC. Residues: CSVESPRYNEQFF.

V is TRBV28 and J is TRBJ2-2; D is perhaps TRBD2 (6 bases). Trimming stripped 6 bases from V and 5 bases from J, with 16 bases between. The CDR3 spans 15 residues. CDR1 is MDHEN, CDR2 SYDVKM, per germline. CDR3 protein: CASSPLEGRTGELFF. The CDR3 bases are TGTGCCAGCAGCCCCCTGGAGGGTAGGACCGGGGAGCTGTTTTTT.

The chain employs TRBV5-1 and TRBJ2-7; perhaps TRBD2 as D (6 bases). The germline V gene encodes CDR1 SGHRS and CDR2 YFSETQ. The V gene lost 4 bases and the J gene lost 3 bases, with 26 bases spanning the gap. This CDR3 has 18 residues. CDR3 sequence (DNA): TGCGCCAGCAGCCCTGGCGCTGGGCGGGGAGGAGTCGACTACGAGCAGTACTTC. It translates to CASSPGAGRGGVDYEQYF.

In its sample, this clone was seen a few times. The chain couples TRBV21-1 to TRBJ1-4. TRBV21-1 is marked as a pseudogene. The CDR3 has 13 amino acids. DNA for the CDR3: TGTGCCAGTAGGGCCCGGGCCCCAGAAAAACTGTTTTTT. It codes for CASRARAPEKLFF.

The V gene is TRBV27, the J gene TRBJ1-2; D may be TRBD1 (6 bases). Germline V gives CDR1 MNHEY, CDR2 SMNVEV (reference sequence). This CDR3 has 14 amino acids. V lost 6 bases, J lost 7 bases, and 18 bases lay in between. The CDR3 loop reads CASRMPGTSGGYTF. The CDR3 coding sequence is TGTGCCAGCAGGATGCCCGGGACAAGTGGTGGCTACACCTTC.

This sequence joins TRBV5-8 and TRBJ1-1; D possibly corresponds to TRBD1 (5 bases). Between the trimmed V and J ends, which lost 3 bases and 5 bases, there was a span of 11 bases. Germline CDR1 and CDR2: SGHTS and YDEGEE. CDR3 length: 13 amino acids. CDR3: CASSSLRVTEAFF. The CDR3 DNA sequence: TGTGCCAGCAGCTCACTCAGGGTTACTGAAGCTTTCTTT.

There are a few counts of this clone. The chain employs TRBV11-1 and TRBJ1-5; D gene uncertain. The CDR3 spans 13 residues. CDR1 and CDR2 from the germline V gene are SGHAT and FQDESV (reference sequence). The germline V and J ends were trimmed by 3 bases and 6 bases, with 9 bases remaining between them. The CDR3 DNA follows: TGTGCCAGCAGCTTCTGGGAGGGTCAGCCCCAGCATTTT. Its translation: CASSFWEGQPQHF.

The chain employs TRBV7-6 and TRBJ2-7; tentatively, D is TRBD2 (6 bases). The CDR3 loop spans 13 amino acids. Per germline, CDR1 SGHVS and CDR2 FNYEAQ. Between the trimmed V and J ends, which lost 6 bases and 3 bases, there was a span of 12 bases. The CDR3 protein is CASSEGLHYEQYF. Written as DNA, the CDR3 is TGTGCCAGCAGTGAGGGACTGCACTACGAGCAGTACTTC.

The chain has TRBV11-2 and TRBJ2-5; the D call may be TRBD1 or TRBD2 (5 bases each). The CDR3 extends over 16 amino acids. V lost 1 base, J lost 5 bases, and 17 bases lay in between. The germline V gene encodes CDR1 SGHAT and CDR2 FQNNGV. DNA for the CDR3: TGTGCCAGCAGCTTAGTAGGCCAGGGCCGGAGGGAGACCCAGTACTTC. Translated: CASSLVGQGRRETQYF.

The chain has TRBV2 and TRBJ2-4; TRBD2 is a possible D gene (7 bases). V was cut by 11 bases and J by 2 bases, with 22 bases left in between. This CDR3 region has 16 residues. Germline CDR1 SNHLY, CDR2 FYNNEI. The CDR3: CASQWGGGAPKNIQYF. CDR3 coding DNA: TGTGCCTCGCAATGGGGAGGGGGAGCGCCCAAAAACATTCAGTACTTC.

This clone occurred a few times. At the DNA level, this CDR3 is encoded by other sequences in the same sample as well. This chain joins TRBV12-5 and TRBJ1-3; D gene uncertain. The CDR3 spans 13 residues. Germline V gives CDR1 LGHNT, CDR2 FRNRAP. Trimming cost V 6 bases and J 0 bases, with 6 bases left between them. The CDR3 DNA sequence: TGTGCTAGTGGGCTAAACTCTGGAAACACCATATATTTT. This sequence encodes CASGLNSGNTIYF.

The CDR3 loop reads CASSQDPVGGAEAFF. Here the CDR3 DNA reads TGTGCCAGCAGCCAAGATCCTGTGGGGGGTGCTGAAGCTTTCTTT. This chain links TRBV4-2 with TRBJ1-1, with D perhaps matching TRBD1 (5 bases). V gave up 0 bases and J gave up 6 bases, with 14 bases separating them. Germline V gene data show CDR1 as LGHNA and CDR2 as YNFKEQ. The CDR3 is 15 residues long.

The rearrangement links TRBV5-4 to TRBJ2-2; TRBD2 aligns across 9 bases. The CDR3 has 15 residues. V shed 0 bases, J shed 4 bases, and the junction held 1 base outside the gene matches. The germline V gene has CDR1 SGHNT and CDR2 YYREEE (reference sequence). This chain's CDR3 is CASSLAAGGTGELFF. The CDR3 bases are TGTGCCAGCAGCTTGGCAGCGGGAGGCACCGGGGAGCTGTTTTTT.

The chain is built from TRBV27 and TRBJ2-1; D not certain. Germline-derived CDR1 and CDR2 are MNHEY and SMNVEV (reference sequence). This CDR3 contains 16 residues. V dropped 5 bases and J dropped 5 bases, with 19 bases sitting between them. DNA of the CDR3: TGTGCCAGCAGTCTTATAGGTCTAGTACTCAACAATGAGCAGTTCTTC. Its protein product is CASSLIGLVLNNEQFF.

This clone appeared a few times. CDR3 DNA sequence: TGCACCAGCAGCAAAGGGGGTTTGTGCACACGGGCCAACGTCCTGACTTTC. Its translation is CTSSKGGLCTRANVLTF. J is TRBJ2-6 and V is TRBV1. TRBV1 is an annotated pseudogene. The CDR3 loop spans 17 amino acids.

The gene calls are TRBV27 and TRBJ2-7; D might be TRBD1 or TRBD2, each matching 5 bases. This CDR3 comprises 14 residues. V gave up 4 bases and J gave up 5 bases, with 15 bases separating them. CDR1 is MNHEY, CDR2 SMNVEV, per germline (reference sequence). The CDR3, as DNA: TGTGCCAGCAGTTGGGGGAGAGGGGCAGACGAGCAGTACTTC. It yields the protein CASSWGRGADEQYF.